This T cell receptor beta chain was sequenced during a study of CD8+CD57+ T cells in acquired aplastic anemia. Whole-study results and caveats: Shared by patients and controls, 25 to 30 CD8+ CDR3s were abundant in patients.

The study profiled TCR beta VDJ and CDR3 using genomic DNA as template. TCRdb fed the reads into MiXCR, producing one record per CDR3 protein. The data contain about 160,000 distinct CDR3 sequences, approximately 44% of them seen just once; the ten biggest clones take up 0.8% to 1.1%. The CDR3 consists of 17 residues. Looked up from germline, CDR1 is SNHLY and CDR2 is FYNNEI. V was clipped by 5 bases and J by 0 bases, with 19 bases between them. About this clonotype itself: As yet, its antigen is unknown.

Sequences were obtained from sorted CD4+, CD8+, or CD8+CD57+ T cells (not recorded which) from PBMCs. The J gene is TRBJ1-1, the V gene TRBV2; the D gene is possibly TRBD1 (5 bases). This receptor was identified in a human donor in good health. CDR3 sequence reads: CASSPSERTNMNTEAFF. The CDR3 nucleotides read TGTGCCAGCAGTCCTAGCGAGAGGACAAACATGAACACTGAAGCTTTCTTT.